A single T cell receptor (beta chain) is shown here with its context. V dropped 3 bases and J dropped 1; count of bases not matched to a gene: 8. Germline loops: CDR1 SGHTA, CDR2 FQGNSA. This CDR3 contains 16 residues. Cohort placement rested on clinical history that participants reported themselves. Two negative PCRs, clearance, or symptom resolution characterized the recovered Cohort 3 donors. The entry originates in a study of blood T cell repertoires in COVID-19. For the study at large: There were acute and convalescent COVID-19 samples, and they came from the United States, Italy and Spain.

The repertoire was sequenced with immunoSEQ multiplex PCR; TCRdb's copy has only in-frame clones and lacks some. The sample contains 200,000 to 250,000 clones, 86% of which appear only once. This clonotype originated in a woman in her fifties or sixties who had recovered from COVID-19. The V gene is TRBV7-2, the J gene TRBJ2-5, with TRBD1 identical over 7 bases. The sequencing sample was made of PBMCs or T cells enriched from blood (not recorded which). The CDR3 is CASSFLPGGPQETQYF. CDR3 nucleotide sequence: TGTGCCAGCAGCTTTCTGCCAGGGGGACCCCAAGAGACCCAGTACTTC. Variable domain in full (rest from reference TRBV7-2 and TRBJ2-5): GAGVSQSPSNKVTEKGKDVELRCDPISGHTALYWYRQSLGQGLEFLIYFQGNSAPDKSGLPSDRFSAERTGGSVSTLTIQRTQQEDSAVYLCASSFLPGGPQETQYFGPGTRLLVL.